One TCR beta chain is described in this entry. Before the COVID-19 pandemic, during about 2011-2019, CD4+ T cells were taken from unexposed donors. This specimen belongs to a study of CD4 T cells in relation to SARS-CoV-2 and coronaviruses. Deep TCR-beta sequencing used DNA from uncultured naive and memory CD4+ T cells. Using immunoSEQ multiplex PCR, the repertoire was profiled, and TCRdb retains in-frame clones only, with some absent. This table has 60,000 to 75,000 clones, over 90% appearing once. Trimming shortened V by 0 bases and J by 7 bases, and 14 bases separated the two germline ends. The germline V gene has CDR1 SGDLS and CDR2 YYNGEE. The CDR3 length is 16 residues.

This TCR was recovered from a human donor in good health. The chain links TRBV9 to TRBJ1-6, with D perhaps matching TRBD1 (6 bases). The specimen sequenced was naive CD4+ T cells from PBMCs. Noted subset: naive CD4+ T cells isolated by negative enrichment. Written as DNA, the CDR3 is TGTGCCAGCAGCGTAGGGGGGCCGGACGAGAATTCACCCCTCCACTTT. Translating it yields CASSVGGPDENSPLHF.